What follows are 25 T cell receptor beta chains derived from one specimen sequenced in a study of OX40 agonist ivuxolimab in advanced cancers. Libraries were prepared by immunoSEQ multiplex PCR; TCRdb keeps only in-frame clonotypes and omits some of them. The repertoire holds 15,000 or so clones, with roughly 78% as singletons. Sequenced material: CD4+ or CD8+ T cells sorted from blood, taken in a trial of the OX40 agonist ivuxolimab. The receptors stem from an adult with an advanced solid tumor such as melanoma, head and neck, liver or kidney cancer.

This chain uses TRBV7-8 with TRBJ2-2; D is ambiguous. Trimming cost V 5 bases and J 6 bases, with 16 bases left between them. Per germline, CDR1 SGHVS and CDR2 FQNEAQ. The CDR3 consists of 15 residues. The CDR3 is CASSQNQMVAGELFF. DNA for the CDR3: TGTGCCAGCAGCCAGAACCAAATGGTTGCCGGGGAGCTGTTTTTT. Together with reference TRBV7-8 and TRBJ2-2, the CDR3 gives the full variable domain: GAGVSQSPRYKVAKRGQDVALRCDPISGHVSLFWYQQALGQGPEFLTYFQNEAQLDKSGLPSDRFFAERPEGSVSTLKIQRTQQEDSAVYLCASSQNQMVAGELFFGEGSRLTVL.

This clone was detected only once. The chain uses TRBV15 and TRBJ1-6; maybe TRBD1 (6 bases). With 5 bases removed from V and 8 bases from J, the gap between germline ends came to 13 bases. The CDR3 totals 14 residues. The germline V gene has CDR1 LNHNV and CDR2 YYDKDF (reference sequence). The DNA of the CDR3 is TGTGCCACCAGCGCCCGACAGGCGGATTCACCCCTCCACTTT. As protein: CATSARQADSPLHF.

CDR3 DNA: TGTGCCAGCTCACGGGCGGGGCTGTCCCAAGAGACCCAGTACTTC. Translating gives CASSRAGLSQETQYF. V and J are TRBV18 and TRBJ2-5; D might be TRBD2 (6 bases). There are 15 residues in the CDR3. Per germline, CDR1 KGHSH and CDR2 LQKENI. V dropped 4 bases and J dropped 1 base, with 13 bases sitting between them. Variable domain in full (rest from reference TRBV18 and TRBJ2-5): NAGVMQNPRHLVRRRGQEARLRCSPMKGHSHVYWYRQLPEEGLKFMVYLQKENIIDESGMPKERFSAEFPKEGPSILRIQQVVRGDSAAYFCASSRAGLSQETQYFGPGTRLLVL.

As for this clone: Germline is not matched at one junction end, which may reflect a read error. The sample carries other DNA sequences with the same CDR3. V and J are TRBV5-4 and TRBJ2-7, with 10 bases that match TRBD2. This CDR3 is built from 17 residues. Germline CDR1 and CDR2: SGHNT and YYREEE (reference sequence). The CDR3 reads CASSLVHMGLAGDEQYF. In DNA form, the CDR3 reads TGCGCCAGCAGCTTGGTACACATGGGGCTAGCGGGAGACGAGCAGTACTTC.

The V call is TRBV18, the J call TRBJ2-5; 11 bases are a match to TRBD1. Germline loops: CDR1 KGHSH, CDR2 LQKENI. With 4 bases clipped from V and 5 bases from J, the junction kept 6 bases outside the gene matches. CDR3 size: 15 residues. The CDR3 DNA sequence: TGTGCCAGCTCACTACGGACAGGGGGCTGGGAGACCCAGTACTTC. This encodes CASSLRTGGWETQYF. The variable domain in full, with the rest retrieved from reference TRBV18 and TRBJ2-5, is NAGVMQNPRHLVRRRGQEARLRCSPMKGHSHVYWYRQLPEEGLKFMVYLQKENIIDESGMPKERFSAEFPKEGPSILRIQQVVRGDSAAYFCASSLRTGGWETQYFGPGTRLLVL.

V usage is TRBV15 and J usage is TRBJ2-3; D gene ambiguous. In germline, CDR1 is LNHNV, CDR2 YYDKDF (reference sequence). The CDR3 covers 14 residues. Trimming left V 1 base short and J 1 base short, with 6 bases between. The DNA for the CDR3 is TGTGCCACCAGCAGAGCTGGACGCACAGATACGCAGTATTTT. It codes for CATSRAGRTDTQYF.

The genes are TRBV4-3 and TRBJ2-7, with a possible D match to TRBD1 (5 bases). V lost 4 bases and J 4 bases, leaving 17 bases between the germline ends. Germline lookup yields CDR1 LGHNA and CDR2 YSLEER. This CDR3 contains 15 residues. The CDR3 reads CASSPEVRVYYEQYF. The CDR3 DNA sequence: TGCGCCAGCAGCCCTGAGGTCAGGGTTTATTACGAGCAGTACTTC.

This clone was seen once. V and J are TRBV4-3 and TRBJ2-5, with 7 bases that match TRBD2. The J call is doubtful: the DNA matches TRBJ2-7 better. The CDR3 covers 13 residues. Per the germline V gene, CDR1 is LGHNA and CDR2 is YSLEER. The CDR3 region is CASSAHSGYEQYF. CDR3 coding DNA: TGCGCCAGCAGCGCTCATAGCGGGTACGAGCAGTACTTC.

V is TRBV7-9 and J is TRBJ2-5, with TRBD2 matching 12 bases. The germline CDR1 and CDR2 sequences are SEHNR and FQNEAQ (reference sequence). V gave up 5 bases and J gave up 5 bases; unmatched junction bases: 6. This CDR3 contains 15 residues. The CDR3, as DNA: TGTGCCAGCAGCCGAGGGACTAGCGGGTACGAGACCCAGTACTTC. Translated: CASSRGTSGYETQYF. The whole variable domain, remainder taken from reference TRBV7-9 and TRBJ2-5, is DTGVSQNPRHKITKRGQNVTFRCDPISEHNRLYWYRQTLGQGPEFLTYFQNEAQLEKSRLLSDRFSAERPKGSFSTLEIQRTEQGDSAMYLCASSRGTSGYETQYFGPGTRLLVL.

The genes are TRBV4-1 and TRBJ2-1; 12 bases are a match to TRBD2. V lost 3 bases, J lost 4 bases, and 4 bases stayed unmatched. The CDR3 is 16 residues long. Germline V gives CDR1 MGHRA, CDR2 YSYEKL. The CDR3 DNA reads TGCGCCAGCAGCCAGTCTGGGACTAGCGGGTACAATGAGCAGTTCTTC. This sequence encodes CASSQSGTSGYNEQFF.

This rearrangement joins TRBV6-1 to TRBJ1-1; D not resolved. From germline, CDR1 is MNHNS and CDR2 SASEGT. V was clipped by 2 bases and J by 0 bases, with 10 bases between them. The CDR3 spans 15 residues. This CDR3 reads CASSEFIRMNTEAFF. CDR3 bases: TGTGCCAGCAGTGAATTTATCCGGATGAACACTGAAGCTTTCTTT.

This chain uses TRBV11-3 with TRBJ2-6; D uncertain. Germline lookup yields CDR1 SGHNT and CDR2 YENEEA. There are 16 residues in the CDR3. The germline V and J ends were trimmed by 4 bases and 0 bases, with 10 bases remaining between them. The CDR3 DNA sequence: TGTGCCAGCAGCTGGGGATCAGACTCTGGGGCCAACGTCCTGACTTTC. It specifies CASSWGSDSGANVLTF. Looking up the rest from reference TRBV11-3 and TRBJ2-6 gives the full variable domain: EAGVVQSPRYKIIEKKQPVAFWCNPISGHNTLYWYLQNLGQGPELLIRYENEEAVDDSQLPKDRFSAERLKGVDSTLKIQPAELGDSAVYLCASSWGSDSGANVLTFGAGSRLTVL.

The chain links TRBV7-9 to TRBJ2-4; the D is unclear. The V and J ends lost 0 bases and 2 bases respectively, with 8 bases between them. The CDR3 is 15 amino acids. Germline V gene sequence: CDR1 SEHNR, CDR2 FQNEAQ (reference sequence). Here the CDR3 reads CASSLAVATKNIQYF. The CDR3 region has the DNA TGTGCCAGCAGCTTAGCGGTTGCGACCAAAAACATTCAGTACTTC.

The chain carries TRBV29-1 and TRBJ2-7, with 10 positions matching TRBD2. Germline assignment: CDR1 SQVTM and CDR2 ANQGSEA. CDR3 size: 18 residues. Trimming removed 5 bases from V and 1 base from J; junction bases left unmatched: 17. The CDR3 here is CSVLKLAGLSLPSYEQYF. Written as DNA, the CDR3 is TGCAGCGTTCTCAAACTAGCGGGACTTTCTCTTCCATCCTACGAGCAGTACTTC.

This chain links TRBV28 with TRBJ2-1; no reliable D call. V was trimmed by 6 bases and J by 10 bases, leaving 16 bases between them. The CDR3 loop spans 13 amino acids. Germline V gene lookup returns CDR1 MDHEN and CDR2 SYDVKM. The CDR3 protein is CASRWWQDNEQFF. The CDR3 region has the DNA TGTGCCAGCAGGTGGTGGCAGGATAACGAGCAGTTCTTC.

V gene TRBV7-2 combines with J gene TRBJ1-5, with 9 bases fitting TRBD1. V shed 4 bases and J 6 bases; nucleotides not matched to a gene: 7. The length of the CDR3 is 15 residues. CDR1 is SGHTA and CDR2 is FQGNSA in the germline V gene. This CDR3 reads CASSSRGQGRQPQHF. Written as DNA, the CDR3 is TGTGCCAGCAGCTCAAGGGGACAGGGCCGTCAGCCCCAGCATTTT.

V and J are TRBV7-8 and TRBJ1-5; D gene ambiguous. CDR1 and CDR2 from the germline V gene are SGHVS and FQNEAQ. This CDR3 contains 16 residues. Trimming shortened V by 5 bases and J by 0 bases, and 14 bases separated the two germline ends. The CDR3, as DNA: TGTGCCAGCAGCCCAAGGGAACCCAATAGCAATCAGCCCCAGCATTTT. Translated, it gives CASSPREPNSNQPQHF.

The V and J genes are TRBV7-6 and TRBJ2-7; D remains ambiguous. Trimming left V 5 bases short and J 2 bases short, with 19 bases between. Germline assignment: CDR1 SGHVS and CDR2 FNYEAQ. CDR3 size: 16 residues. The CDR3 here is CASSPSLGVGPYEQYF. In nucleotides, the CDR3 is TGTGCCAGCAGCCCAAGCCTGGGCGTTGGACCCTACGAGCAGTACTTC.

This clone was found a few times. This chain uses TRBV11-2 with TRBJ2-1; D gene unclear. Trimming removed 5 bases from V and 7 bases from J, with 18 bases in between. This CDR3 has 15 amino acids. Germline V gives CDR1 SGHAT, CDR2 FQNNGV. Here the CDR3 reads CASSAPVPVPNEQFF. CDR3 nucleotides: TGTGCCAGCAGCGCTCCGGTACCTGTGCCGAATGAGCAGTTCTTC.

The gene calls are TRBV7-8 and TRBJ2-5, with a possible D match to TRBD1 (5 bases). V gave up 5 bases and J gave up 2 bases, with 6 bases separating them. CDR1 SGHVS and CDR2 FQNEAQ come from the germline V gene. This CDR3 is 12 amino acids long. CDR3 sequence (DNA): TGTGCCAGCAGCCAGGGTCAAGAGACCCAGTACTTC. This encodes CASSQGQETQYF.

The chain links TRBV5-8 to TRBJ2-5; no clear D gene. The CDR3 contains 14 residues. Germline CDR1 SGHTS, CDR2 YDEGEE. Trimming cost V 0 bases and J 6 bases, with 12 bases left between them. In DNA form, the CDR3 reads TGTGCCAGCAGCTTGGACAGCTTTCTCCAGACCCAGTACTTC. Translated: CASSLDSFLQTQYF.

This clone was picked up a small number of times. The chain uses TRBV7-2 and TRBJ2-7; D is ambiguous. Germline V gene sequence: CDR1 SGHTA, CDR2 FQGNSA. This CDR3 is 12 amino acids long. With 1 base removed from V and 5 bases from J, the gap between germline ends came to 6 bases. CDR3 coding DNA: TGTGCCAGCAGCTTAGATACGAACGAGCAGTACTTC. This translates into CASSLDTNEQYF.

This clone was seen just once. CDR3 sequence (DNA): TGTGCCAGCAGTTTGGGGGGGACGCTGTTGTATGGCTACACCTTC. It encodes CASSLGGTLLYGYTF. The chain links TRBV28 to TRBJ1-2; tentatively, D is TRBD1 (5 bases). The length of the CDR3 is 15 residues. Germline CDR1 reads MDHEN; CDR2 reads SYDVKM. With 3 bases removed from V and 5 bases from J, the gap between germline ends came to 16 bases.

This chain connects TRBV5-1 to TRBJ1-1; a possible D gene is TRBD1 (6 bases). The CDR3 runs 14 residues. Germline V CDR1 and CDR2: SGHRS, YFSETQ. Trimming removed 3 bases at V and 0 bases at J, with 9 bases between. CDR3 region: CASSSRTVNTEAFF. The CDR3 region has the DNA TGCGCCAGCAGCTCGAGGACAGTGAACACTGAAGCTTTCTTT.

V usage is TRBV5-1 and J usage is TRBJ1-1, with 9 bases identical to TRBD1. Trimming cost V 3 bases and J 1 base; bases outside gene matches: 4. Per the germline V gene, CDR1 is SGHRS and CDR2 is YFSETQ. The CDR3 is 15 residues long. For the CDR3, the DNA is TGCGCCAGCAGCTCCGGACAGGGGACGAACACTGAAGCTTTCTTT. As protein: CASSSGQGTNTEAFF.